In its sample, the clone carrying this TCR beta chain was seen a few times. Its antigen is unidentified. The study enrolled healthy HIV-negative adults without recent acute infections or vaccinations as donors. This sample is drawn from a study of shared clonotypes between healthy human individuals. Clones were read by immunoSEQ multiplex PCR, and TCRdb kept only the in-frame ones, dropping some. In the table there are about 1.1 million clones, 60% to 85% of which are singletons. V gave up 5 bases and J gave up 1 base, with 3 bases separating them. Germline V gene lookup returns CDR1 MNHEY and CDR2 SMNVEV (reference sequence). The length of the CDR3 is 12 residues. Findings and limits, study-wide: Shared across four donors were 4% to 5% of the naive CD4 clonotypes. Generation probability values for non-shared clonotypes were lower than those for clonotypes shared by all four donors.

The chain employs TRBV27 and TRBJ1-5; D not certain. The sequencing sample was made of memory CD4+ T cells from PBMCs. Subset indicated: CD45RA-negative fraction. This receptor was identified in a man aged 18 to 35 in good health. Some clones in this sample may be carry-over from other donors' samples. CDR3 amino acids: CASSMSNQPQHF. The CDR3 region has the DNA TGTGCCAGCAGTATGAGCAATCAGCCCCAGCATTTT.